A single sample gave rise to the 9 T cell receptor beta chains below, sequenced in a study of OX40 agonist ivuxolimab in advanced cancers. Using immunoSEQ multiplex PCR, the repertoire was profiled, and TCRdb retains in-frame clones only, with some absent. Altogether 45,000 to 50,000 clones are present, over 85% being singletons, with the ten largest covering 6% to 7%. The sample consisted of CD4+ or CD8+ T cells sorted from blood, taken in a trial of the OX40 agonist ivuxolimab. All receptors derive from an adult with an advanced solid tumor such as melanoma, head and neck, liver or kidney cancer.

The chain uses TRBV7-8 and TRBJ2-1; 10 positions agree with TRBD2. The CDR3 covers 15 residues. Looked up from germline, CDR1 is SGHVS and CDR2 is FQNEAQ. V shed 2 bases and J 8 bases; nucleotides not matched to a gene: 6. In DNA, the CDR3 is TGTGCCAGCAGCTTACTAGCGGGAGTCTCCCATGAGCAGTTCTTC. It is translated as CASSLLAGVSHEQFF.

This clone was seen a single time. The genes are TRBV27 and TRBJ2-7; weak D call: TRBD2 (6 bases). Trimming removed 5 bases at V and 2 bases at J, with 10 bases between. Germline values: CDR1 MNHEY, CDR2 SMNVEV (reference sequence). CDR3 length equals 13 residues. CDR3 residues: CASSNGGTYEQYF. Here the CDR3 DNA reads TGTGCCAGCAGTAACGGGGGAACCTACGAGCAGTACTTC.

The chain is built from TRBV27 and TRBJ1-6; D is unresolved. The CDR3 sequence is 13 residues long. The germline CDR1 and CDR2 sequences are MNHEY and SMNVEV (reference sequence). The V end lost 3 bases, the J end lost 13 bases, and 13 bases lay between the germline ends. The CDR3 DNA reads TGTGCCAGCAGTTTCCTGGGGTCCTACCCCCTCCACTTT. It is translated as CASSFLGSYPLHF.

This clone has a handful of counts. The V and J genes are TRBV2 and TRBJ2-5; possible D gene TRBD1, 6 bases. This CDR3 contains 15 residues. Germline assignment: CDR1 SNHLY and CDR2 FYNNEI. V was shortened by 4 bases and J by 2 bases, with 14 bases between the two germline ends. This chain's CDR3 is CASSVRGSRQETQYF. CDR3 nucleotides: TGTGCCAGCAGTGTTAGGGGGTCCCGACAAGAGACCCAGTACTTC.

This clone has only a few counts. In nucleotides, the CDR3 is TGTGCCAGCGCAGGACGGTATAGCAATCAGCCCCAGCATTTT. It translates to CASAGRYSNQPQHF. This chain uses TRBV28 with TRBJ1-5; D is undetermined. V was cut by 8 bases and J by 0 bases, with 11 bases left in between. Germline loops: CDR1 MDHEN, CDR2 SYDVKM. This CDR3 has 14 amino acids. Supplemented by reference TRBV28 and TRBJ1-5, the full variable domain reads DVKVTQSSRYLVKRTGEKVFLECVQDMDHENMFWYRQDPGLGLRLIYFSYDVKMKEKGDIPEGYSVSREKKERFSLILESASTNQTSMYLCASAGRYSNQPQHFGDGTRLSIL.

A single count supports this clone. This sequence joins TRBV19 and TRBJ2-2; TRBD2 is a possible D gene (6 bases). From germline, CDR1 is LNHDA and CDR2 SQIVND (reference sequence). This CDR3 region has 16 residues. V lost 2 bases, J lost 7 bases, and 17 bases lay in between. In DNA, the CDR3 is TGTGCCAGTAGTATATCAAGCGGGTCGGTCTTCGGGGAGCTGTTTTTT. Its protein is CASSISSGSVFGELFF.

In this sample, this clone turned up once. This sequence joins TRBV10-2 and TRBJ2-1, with TRBD2 matching over 10 bases. Germline trimming cut 9 bases from V and 7 bases from J; bases unmatched to any gene: 9. This CDR3 comprises 14 residues. The germline V gene encodes CDR1 WSHSY and CDR2 SAAADI. CDR3 amino acids: CASSLSGGVNEQFF. The CDR3 coding sequence is TGCGCCAGTTCTCTGAGCGGGGGGGTAAATGAGCAGTTCTTC.

The CDR3 DNA reads TGTGCCAGCAGTGAAGCCTGGGGGAACACTGAAGCTTTCTTT. Protein product: CASSEAWGNTEAFF. The rearrangement links TRBV6-1 to TRBJ1-1; no reliable D call. With 0 bases removed from V and 1 base from J, the gap between germline ends came to 6 bases. The CDR3 runs to 14 residues. Germline V gene sequence: CDR1 MNHNS, CDR2 SASEGT.

This chain uses TRBV9 with TRBJ2-3; 7 bases match TRBD2. Germline V lookup: CDR1 SGDLS, CDR2 YYNGEE. After removal of 0 bases from V and 6 bases from J, the junction contained 7 bases not matched to a gene. This CDR3 has 15 residues. CDR3 nucleotide sequence: TGTGCCAGCAGCGTAGAGGGGTCGCGGGGGGATACGCAGTATTTT. The encoded protein is CASSVEGSRGDTQYF.